The subject of this entry is one TCR beta chain. This sample is drawn from a study of CD8 T cells in Susac syndrome. Background on the study: The Susac syndrome patients that were sequenced included more than 5 with active disease and under ten in remission. When their blood was taken, patients with Susac syndrome were therapy-naive, taking corticosteroids, or taking intravenous immunoglobulin alone.

Random-hexamer reverse transcription was applied to about 0.5 to 1 ug RNA. TCRdb used MiXCR to reprocess the immunoSEQ multiplex PCR reads, holding one entry per CDR3 protein. The sample lists tens of thousands of distinct CDR3 sequences; approximately 93% were seen once. Trimming cost V 8 bases and J 6 bases, with 14 bases left between them. There are 12 residues in the CDR3. The sequenced sample was CD8+ T cells from PBMCs. V usage is TRBV12-3 or TRBV12-4 and J usage is TRBJ2-7; a weak D match, TRBD2 (5 bases). The source is a human donor with Susac syndrome. CDR3 amino acids: CASSLSGSEQYF. The CDR3 DNA follows: TGTGCCAGCTCCCTCTCGGGGTCCGAGCAGTACTTC.